This TCR beta chain derives from a study of T cells expressing NK-cell markers. Whole-study context: Underlying the TCR beta repertoires were sorted CD3+CD56+NKG2C+, CD3+CD56+NKG2C- and CD3+CD56-NKG2C+ T cells. Study-level findings and limits: CD8+ T cells in more than five donors included dominant NKG2C+ clonotypes at roughly 1.0-7.0%.

With the 5' RACE reads reprocessed, TCRdb shows one record per CDR3 protein and no DNA. The sample holds 350,000 to 400,000 distinct CDR3 sequences. Concerning this clonotype: Its target is unknown.

The CDR3 loop spans 15 amino acids. The TCR comes from a woman aged 50 to 60 in good health. The specimen was blood T cells: a sorted CD56 or NKG2C T cell subset, CD4+ or CD8+ T cells, or bulk PBMC T cells (not recorded which). The genes are TRBV12-3 or TRBV12-4 and TRBJ1-5; TCRdb reports TRBD1, a call that lacks DNA to check it against. The CDR3 reads CASSSERGSYQPQHF.